This T cell receptor (beta chain) was documented in a study of cytomegalovirus exposure and HLA in healthy donors. For the study at large: When 350 to 500 donors were genotyped, approximately 81% of them were found to fall in the Caucasian-associated ancestry cluster. Study findings and constraints: Rare TCR sequences predominated, though certain public TCRs were found in many donors. In an earlier analysis, productive rearrangement rates for most beta V segments clustered near 87% or 30%.

Trimming removed 0 bases from V and 15 bases from J, with 18 bases in between. Germline CDR1 reads GTSNPN; CDR2 reads SVGIG (reference sequence). The CDR3 runs 13 residues. PCR primers comprised 60 Vbeta and 13 Jbeta primers. Original data processing: As a later analysis found, there were approximately 80 million unique TCR beta chains, of which some 9.9 million were shared. Produced via immunoSEQ multiplex PCR; TCRdb's table is partial and in-frame only. That table is the source of V, J and clone size, and D and trimming were worked out from the DNA. The data show about 200,000 clones, with roughly 85% seen just once and around 2% held by the top ten. As concerns this clone: As yet, its antigen is unknown.

Sequenced: PBMCs. The sequence came from a man aged 18 to 29 in good health and CMV-seronegative. This sequence joins TRBV30 and TRBJ1-5; the D gene is possibly TRBD1 (5 bases). The CDR3 bases are TGTGCCTGGAGTGTAGGAGGGACGGACGGTTCGCATTTT. This sequence encodes CAWSVGGTDGSHF.